The subject of this entry is one TCR beta chain. Its antigen remains unidentified. V was clipped by 5 bases and J by 8 bases; unmatched bases: 10. Germline lookup yields CDR1 SGDLS and CDR2 YYNGEE. The CDR3 is 15 residues long. The PCR employed 60 Vbeta primers together with 13 Jbeta primers. Assay used: immunoSEQ multiplex PCR; TCRdb lists only in-frame clones, some missing. Of 200,000 to 250,000 clones in the sample, roughly 84% were seen once. The data were obtained in a study of cytomegalovirus exposure and HLA in healthy donors. Regarding the study as a whole: TCR beta chains associated with HLA were, in a later analysis, more clonally expanded than equally common others. Prior analysis indicated that the majority of TCR beta V segments exhibited productivity approximately 90% or approximately 30% of the time. The authors later linked a missense DCLRE1C variant to TCR beta V- and J-gene trimming. Listed as cytomegalovirus-associated were about 160 TCR beta chains.

The chain carries TRBV9 and TRBJ2-1; 10 nucleotides agree with TRBD2. The source material was PBMCs. This sequence was found in a girl aged 10 to 17 in good health and CMV-seronegative. CDR3 protein: CASRPSGGAWDEQFF. DNA of the CDR3: TGTGCCAGCAGACCGAGCGGGGGGGCCTGGGATGAGCAGTTCTTC.